The 3 T cell receptor beta chains reported below all come from one sample, sequenced in a study of blood T cell repertoires in COVID-19 (dated by TCRdb to 2018 to 2020). The library was made by the immunoSEQ multiplex PCR assay. The table was pulled from immuneACCESS by TCRdb, which kept in-frame rearrangements only. Such tables lose some clones; where checked, under half of the loss comes from unresolved V genes, and the rest has no known cause. The sample yields about 100,000 clones; approximately 84% were counted once. About 10% of the sample is held by the ten biggest clonotypes. The specimen sequenced was peripheral blood. The origin of the receptors is a man aged 40-50 years with active or convalescent COVID-19.

The chain joins TRBV9 to TRBJ2-5, with 9 bases matching TRBD2. CDR3 length: 15 residues. Germline CDR1 reads SGDLS; CDR2 reads YYNGEE. V trimming: 0 bases; J trimming: 1 base; junction bases outside the gene matches: 1. CDR3 amino acids: CASSVGLAAQETQYF. The CDR3 nucleotides are TGTGCCAGCAGCGTAGGACTAGCGGCCCAAGAGACCCAGTACTTC.

V gene TRBV3-1 (or the pseudogene TRBV3-2) combines with J gene TRBJ2-2; TRBD1 matches 7 bases. The CDR3 length is 23 residues. The V gene's germline CDR1 is LGHDT and CDR2 YNNKEL (reference sequence). V shed 0 bases, J shed 0 bases, and the junction held 22 bases outside the gene matches. The CDR3 here is CASSQDCGVRQGDPNPNTGELFF. The CDR3 DNA reads as TGTGCCAGCAGCCAAGATTGTGGTGTTCGGCAGGGGGACCCCAATCCGAACACCGGGGAGCTGTTTTTT.

The V and J genes are TRBV4-1 and TRBJ1-1, with TRBD1 matching 9 bases. The CDR3 runs 16 residues. After removal of 0 bases from V and 7 bases from J, the junction contained 9 bases not matched to a gene. The germline V gene encodes CDR1 MGHRA and CDR2 YSYEKL. The CDR3 sequence is CASSQEGTGMRGEAFF. CDR3 coding DNA: TGCGCCAGCAGCCAAGAAGGGACAGGGATGAGGGGTGAAGCTTTCTTT.